This record concerns one T cell receptor beta chain sequence. Antigen specificity is unknown. This record comes from a study of T cell repertoires in cytomegalovirus infection. Study-level background: Researchers turned to recently identified HLA-C-restricted CMV epitopes as well as well-studied HLA-B-restricted ones. The study's findings and limits: What dominated the ex vivo response were HLA-C-restricted CMV-specific TCR beta clonotypes.

Using its own MiXCR run on the reads, TCRdb lists one record per CDR3 protein. The table lists about a million distinct CDR3 sequences, around 30% of them singletons. V was pared by 5 bases and J by 7 bases, with 20 bases between. Germline assignment: CDR1 SEHNR and CDR2 FQNEAQ (reference sequence). This CDR3 is built from 16 residues. Sequenced material: cultured CD8+ T cells from PBMCs, taken from culture after CMV antigen stimulation. The TCR was taken from a human donor in good health (CMV status not recorded). Some clones in this sample may be carry-over from other donors' samples. The V call is TRBV7-9, the J call TRBJ2-2, with D possibly matching TRBD2 (5 bases). CDR3 sequence reads: CASSPPYGEFIGELFF. DNA for the CDR3: TGTGCCAGCAGCCCCCCCTACGGGGAATTCATCGGGGAGCTGTTTTTT.